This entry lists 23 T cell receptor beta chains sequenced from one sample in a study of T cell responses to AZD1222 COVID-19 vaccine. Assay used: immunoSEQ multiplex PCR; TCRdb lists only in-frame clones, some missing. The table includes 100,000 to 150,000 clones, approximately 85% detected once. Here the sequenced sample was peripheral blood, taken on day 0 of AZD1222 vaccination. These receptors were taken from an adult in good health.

CDR3 DNA sequence: TGTGCCAGCAGCCCCGGGGGGAGGGGCCCCATGCGGGGCACCGGGGAGCTGTTTTTT. It codes for CASSPGGRGPMRGTGELFF. V usage is TRBV5-4 and J usage is TRBJ2-2; TRBD2 agrees at 7 bases. Trimming at V came to 4 bases and at J to 4 bases, leaving 19 bases not matched to a gene. This CDR3 is 19 amino acids long. CDR1 SGHNT and CDR2 YYREEE come from the germline V gene (reference sequence).

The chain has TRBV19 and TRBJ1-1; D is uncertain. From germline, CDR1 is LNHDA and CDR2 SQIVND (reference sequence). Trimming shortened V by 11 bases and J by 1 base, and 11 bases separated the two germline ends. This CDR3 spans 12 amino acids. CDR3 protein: CASLRQNTEAFF. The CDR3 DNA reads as TGTGCCTCCCTCCGACAGAACACTGAAGCTTTCTTT.

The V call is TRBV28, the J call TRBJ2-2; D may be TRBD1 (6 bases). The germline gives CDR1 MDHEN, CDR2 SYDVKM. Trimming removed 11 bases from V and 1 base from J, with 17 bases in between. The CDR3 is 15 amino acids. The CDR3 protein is CAAQTGTRNTGELFF. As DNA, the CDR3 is TGTGCCGCCCAGACCGGGACACGGAACACCGGGGAGCTGTTTTTT.

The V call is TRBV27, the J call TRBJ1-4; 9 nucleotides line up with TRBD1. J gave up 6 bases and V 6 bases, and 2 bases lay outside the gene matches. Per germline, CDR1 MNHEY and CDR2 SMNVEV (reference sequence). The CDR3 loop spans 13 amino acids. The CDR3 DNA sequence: TGTGCCAGCAGGACAGGGGGTCATGAAAAACTGTTTTTT. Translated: CASRTGGHEKLFF.

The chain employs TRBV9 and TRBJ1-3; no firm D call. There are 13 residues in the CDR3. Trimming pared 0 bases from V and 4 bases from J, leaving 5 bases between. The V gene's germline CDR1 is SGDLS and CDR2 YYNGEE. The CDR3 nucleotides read TGTGCCAGCAGCGTAGTGACGGGAAACACCATATATTTT. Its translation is CASSVVTGNTIYF. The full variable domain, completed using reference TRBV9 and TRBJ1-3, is DSGVTQTPKHLITATGQRVTLRCSPRSGDLSVYWYQQSLDQGLQFLIQYYNGEERAKGNILERFSAQQFPDLHSELNLSSLELGDSALYFCASSVVTGNTIYFGEGSWLTVV.

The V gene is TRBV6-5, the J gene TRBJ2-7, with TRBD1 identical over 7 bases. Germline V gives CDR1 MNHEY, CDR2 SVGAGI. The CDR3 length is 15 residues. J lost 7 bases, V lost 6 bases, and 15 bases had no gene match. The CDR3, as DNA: TGTGCCAGCAGACCTTACCGACAGGGCCGGGGAGAGCAGTACTTC. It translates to CASRPYRQGRGEQYF.

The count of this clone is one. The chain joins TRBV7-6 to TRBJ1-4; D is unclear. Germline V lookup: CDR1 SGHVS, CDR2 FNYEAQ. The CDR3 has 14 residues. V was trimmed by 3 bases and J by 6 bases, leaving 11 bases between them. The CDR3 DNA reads TGTGCCAGCAGCTTCAACGTCCGAGATGAAAAACTGTTTTTT. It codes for CASSFNVRDEKLFF.

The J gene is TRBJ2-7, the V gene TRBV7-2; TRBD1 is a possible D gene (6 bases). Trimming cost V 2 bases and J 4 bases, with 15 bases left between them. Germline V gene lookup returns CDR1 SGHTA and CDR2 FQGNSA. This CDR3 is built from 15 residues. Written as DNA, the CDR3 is TGTGCCAGCAGCTTATATCCGGGCAGGGGATACGAGCAGTACTTC. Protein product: CASSLYPGRGYEQYF. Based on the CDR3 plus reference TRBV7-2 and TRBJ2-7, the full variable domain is GAGVSQSPSNKVTEKGKDVELRCDPISGHTALYWYRQSLGQGLEFLIYFQGNSAPDKSGLPSDRFSAERTGGSVSTLTIQRTQQEDSAVYLCASSLYPGRGYEQYFGPGTRLTVT.

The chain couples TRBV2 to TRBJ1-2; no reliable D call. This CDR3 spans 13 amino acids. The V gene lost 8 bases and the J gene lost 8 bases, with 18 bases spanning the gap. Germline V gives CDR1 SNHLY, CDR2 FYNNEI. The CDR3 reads CASQEFPERGYTF. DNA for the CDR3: TGTGCCAGCCAGGAATTCCCCGAGAGGGGCTACACCTTC.

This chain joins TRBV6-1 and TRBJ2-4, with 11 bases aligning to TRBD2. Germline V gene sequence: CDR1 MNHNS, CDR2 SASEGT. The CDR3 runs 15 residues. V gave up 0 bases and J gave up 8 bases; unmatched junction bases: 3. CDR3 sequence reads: CASSEASGGADIQYF. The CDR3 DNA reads TGTGCCAGCAGTGAAGCTAGCGGGGGGGCAGACATTCAGTACTTC.

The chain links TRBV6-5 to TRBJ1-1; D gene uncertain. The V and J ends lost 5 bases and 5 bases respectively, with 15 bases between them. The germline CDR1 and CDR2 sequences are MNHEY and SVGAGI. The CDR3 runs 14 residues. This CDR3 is CASSPPTGWTEAFF. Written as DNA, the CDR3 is TGTGCCAGCAGTCCCCCCACGGGTTGGACTGAAGCTTTCTTT.

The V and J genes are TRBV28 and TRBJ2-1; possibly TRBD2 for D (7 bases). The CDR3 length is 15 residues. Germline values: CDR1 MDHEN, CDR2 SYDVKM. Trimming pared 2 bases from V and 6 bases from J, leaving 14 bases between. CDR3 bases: TGTGCCAGCAGTTTAAGGGGGGGCCAGGGCAATGAGCAGTTCTTC. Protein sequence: CASSLRGGQGNEQFF.

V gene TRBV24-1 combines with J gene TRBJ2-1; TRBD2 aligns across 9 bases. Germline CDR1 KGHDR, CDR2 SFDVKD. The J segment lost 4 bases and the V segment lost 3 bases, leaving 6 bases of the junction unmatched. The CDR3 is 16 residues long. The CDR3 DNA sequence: TGTGCCACCAGTGATGGTAAGCGGGGGGCGTACAATGAGCAGTTCTTC. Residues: CATSDGKRGAYNEQFF.

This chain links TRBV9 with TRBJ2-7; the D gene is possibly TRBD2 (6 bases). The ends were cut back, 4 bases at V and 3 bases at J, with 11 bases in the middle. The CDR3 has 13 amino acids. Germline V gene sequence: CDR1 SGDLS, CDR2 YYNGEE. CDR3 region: CASSYGGGYEQYF. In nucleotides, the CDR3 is TGTGCCAGCAGCTATGGGGGAGGCTACGAGCAGTACTTC.

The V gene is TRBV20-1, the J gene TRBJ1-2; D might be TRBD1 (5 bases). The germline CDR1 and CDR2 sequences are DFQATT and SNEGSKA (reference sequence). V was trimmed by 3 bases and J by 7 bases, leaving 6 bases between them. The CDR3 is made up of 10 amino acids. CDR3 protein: CSASDSGYTF. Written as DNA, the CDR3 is TGCAGTGCTAGCGACAGTGGCTACACCTTC.

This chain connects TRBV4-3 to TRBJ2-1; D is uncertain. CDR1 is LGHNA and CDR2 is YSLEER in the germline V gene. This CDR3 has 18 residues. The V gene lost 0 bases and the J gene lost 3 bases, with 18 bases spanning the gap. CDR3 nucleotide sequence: TGCGCCAGCAGCCAAGATCCGTCGGGCCCCATACACTACAATGAGCAGTTCTTC. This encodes CASSQDPSGPIHYNEQFF.

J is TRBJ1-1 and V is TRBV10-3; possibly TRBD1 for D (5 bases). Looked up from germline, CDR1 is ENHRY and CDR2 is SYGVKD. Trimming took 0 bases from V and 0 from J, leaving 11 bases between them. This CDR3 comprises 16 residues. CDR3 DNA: TGTGCCATCAGTGAGTCGATCCAGGGTCTGAACACTGAAGCTTTCTTT. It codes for CAISESIQGLNTEAFF.

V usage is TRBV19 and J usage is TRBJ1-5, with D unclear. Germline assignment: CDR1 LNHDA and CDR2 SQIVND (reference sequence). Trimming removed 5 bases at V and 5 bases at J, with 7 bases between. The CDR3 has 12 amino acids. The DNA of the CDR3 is TGTGCCAGTAGTCCCCAATATCAGCCCCAGCATTTT. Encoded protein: CASSPQYQPQHF. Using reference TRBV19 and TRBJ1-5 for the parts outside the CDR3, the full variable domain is DGGITQSPKYLFRKEGQNVTLSCEQNLNHDAMYWYRQDPGQGLRLIYYSQIVNDFQKGDIAEGYSVSREKKESFPLTVTSAQKNPTAFYLCASSPQYQPQHFGDGTRLSIL.

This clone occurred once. The CDR3 nucleotides are TGTGCCAGCAGCTTAATTAGGGGGGGGCAAAATGGCTACACCTTC. It encodes CASSLIRGGQNGYTF. The chain employs TRBV7-8 and TRBJ1-2, with a possible D match to TRBD1 (6 bases). Germline V gene lookup returns CDR1 SGHVS and CDR2 FQNEAQ. CDR3 length: 15 amino acids. The V gene lost 2 bases and the J gene lost 6 bases, with 16 bases spanning the gap.

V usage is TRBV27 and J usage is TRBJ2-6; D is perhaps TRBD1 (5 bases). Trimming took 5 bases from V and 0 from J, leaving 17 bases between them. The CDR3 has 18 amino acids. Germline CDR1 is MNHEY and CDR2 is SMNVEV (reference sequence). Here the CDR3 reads CASSRGRVVRSGANVLTF. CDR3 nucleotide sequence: TGTGCCAGCAGTAGGGGCAGGGTAGTTCGCTCTGGGGCCAACGTCCTGACTTTC.

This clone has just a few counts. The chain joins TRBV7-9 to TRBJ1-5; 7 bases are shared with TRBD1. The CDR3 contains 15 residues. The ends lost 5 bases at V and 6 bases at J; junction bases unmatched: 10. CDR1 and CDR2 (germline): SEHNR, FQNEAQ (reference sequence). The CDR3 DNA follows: TGTGCCAGCAGCCCCCGTGGAGGGGGCAGTCAGCCCCAGCATTTT. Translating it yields CASSPRGGGSQPQHF.

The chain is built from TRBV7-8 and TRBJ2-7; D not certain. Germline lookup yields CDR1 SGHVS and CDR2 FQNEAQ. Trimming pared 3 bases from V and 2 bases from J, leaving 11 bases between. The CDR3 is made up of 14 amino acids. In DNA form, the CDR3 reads TGTGCCAGCAGCTTGACCCCAAGGACCTACGAGCAGTACTTC. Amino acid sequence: CASSLTPRTYEQYF. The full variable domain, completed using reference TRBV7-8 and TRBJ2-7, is GAGVSQSPRYKVAKRGQDVALRCDPISGHVSLFWYQQALGQGPEFLTYFQNEAQLDKSGLPSDRFFAERPEGSVSTLKIQRTQQEDSAVYLCASSLTPRTYEQYFGPGTRLTVT.

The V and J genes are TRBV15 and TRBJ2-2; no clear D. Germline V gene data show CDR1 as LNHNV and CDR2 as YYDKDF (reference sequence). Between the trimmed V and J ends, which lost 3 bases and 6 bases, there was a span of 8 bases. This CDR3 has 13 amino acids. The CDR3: CATSRSRSGELFF. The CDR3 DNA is TGTGCCACCAGCAGGAGCAGGTCCGGGGAGCTGTTTTTT.